This TCR beta chain was identified during a study of long-term antiretroviral therapy in people with HIV. As concerns this clone: Its antigen is not identified.

There were about 1-10 million cryopreserved PBMC in the samples before DNA extraction. immunoSEQ v3.0 was run at survey level. Per-sample targets for sequencing were about 40,000-55,000 T-cell genomes. Only in-frame clones appear in the TCRdb table, and some are missing; sequencing was by immunoSEQ multiplex PCR. The repertoire consists of tens of thousands of clones, with 86% occurring once and the leading ten covering about 4%. Germline CDR1 and CDR2: SEHNR and FQNEAQ (reference sequence). The CDR3 runs 16 residues. Trimming removed 1 base at V and 4 bases at J, with 16 bases between. Overall study findings and caveats: Post-ART, diversity grew, though it stayed under transplant donor control levels. Investigators report no available data on ART adherence, viral resistance or therapy changes.

This sample comprised unsorted PBMCs, obtained 1.2 years after starting antiretroviral therapy. The receptor's source is a woman aged 50 to 60 with HIV. The chain links TRBV7-9 to TRBJ2-5; possibly TRBD1 for D (5 bases). This CDR3 is CASSLVGWGRSETQYF. DNA of the CDR3: TGTGCCAGCAGCTTAGTGGGGTGGGGCAGATCAGAGACCCAGTACTTC.